This T cell receptor beta chain was profiled in a study of CD8+ T cells in alopecia areata. Study-level background: A 6-month period off drug followed tofacitinib, which lasted 6 to 18 months.

Isolated RNA was reverse transcribed into cDNA used as the sequencing template. Data came from immunoSEQ multiplex PCR; TCRdb stores just in-frame clones and leaves some out. This repertoire shows 100,000 to 150,000 clones, almost 50% found once; its top ten account for approximately 19%. Germline CDR1 reads SQVTM; CDR2 reads ANQGSEA. This CDR3 comprises 12 residues. V lost 7 bases, J lost 5 bases, and 14 bases lay in between. This clone showed up just a few times. The chain carries TRBV29-1 and TRBJ1-1; maybe TRBD1 (6 bases). This sample comprised CD8+ T cells sorted from blood, obtained at week 0. This TCR was recovered from a human donor with alopecia areata. For the CDR3, the DNA is TGCAGCGCCATGGGGGGCGAAACTGAAGCTTTCTTT. It codes for CSAMGGETEAFF.